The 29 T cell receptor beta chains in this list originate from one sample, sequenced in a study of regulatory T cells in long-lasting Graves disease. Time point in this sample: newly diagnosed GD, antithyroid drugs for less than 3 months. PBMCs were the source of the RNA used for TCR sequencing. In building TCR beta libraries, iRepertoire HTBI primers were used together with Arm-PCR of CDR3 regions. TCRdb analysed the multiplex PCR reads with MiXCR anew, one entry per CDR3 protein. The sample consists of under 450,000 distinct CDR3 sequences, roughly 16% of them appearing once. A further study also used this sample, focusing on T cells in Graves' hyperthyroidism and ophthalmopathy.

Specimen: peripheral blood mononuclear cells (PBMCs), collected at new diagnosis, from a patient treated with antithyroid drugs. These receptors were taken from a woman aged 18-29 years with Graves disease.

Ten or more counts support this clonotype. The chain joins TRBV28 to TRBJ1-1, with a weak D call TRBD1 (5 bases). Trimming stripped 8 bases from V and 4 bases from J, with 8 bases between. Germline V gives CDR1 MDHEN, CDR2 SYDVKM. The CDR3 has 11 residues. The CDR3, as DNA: TGTGCCAGCCAAGGGGCCACTGAAGCTTTCTTT. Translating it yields CASQGATEAFF.

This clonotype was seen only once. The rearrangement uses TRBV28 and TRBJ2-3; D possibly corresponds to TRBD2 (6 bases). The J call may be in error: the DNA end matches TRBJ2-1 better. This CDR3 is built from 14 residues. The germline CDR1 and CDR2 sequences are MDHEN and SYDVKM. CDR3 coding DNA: TGTGCCAGCAGCGTAGCAGCGGGCTACAATGAGCAGTTCTTC. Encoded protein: CASSVAAGYNEQFF.

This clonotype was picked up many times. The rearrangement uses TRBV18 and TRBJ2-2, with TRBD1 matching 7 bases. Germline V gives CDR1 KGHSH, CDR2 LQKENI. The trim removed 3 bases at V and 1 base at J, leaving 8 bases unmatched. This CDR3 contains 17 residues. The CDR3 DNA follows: TGTGCCAGCTCACCGAGTCTTGGGACAGAGAACACCGGGGAGCTGTTTTTT. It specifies CASSPSLGTENTGELFF.

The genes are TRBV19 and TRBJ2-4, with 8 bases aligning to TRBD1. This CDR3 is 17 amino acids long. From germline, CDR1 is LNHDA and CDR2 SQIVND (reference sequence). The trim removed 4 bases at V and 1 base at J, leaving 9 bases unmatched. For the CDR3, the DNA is TGTGCCAGTAGTAAGGACTCCAGACAGGGGGCCAAAAACATTCAGTACTTC. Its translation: CASSKDSRQGAKNIQYF.

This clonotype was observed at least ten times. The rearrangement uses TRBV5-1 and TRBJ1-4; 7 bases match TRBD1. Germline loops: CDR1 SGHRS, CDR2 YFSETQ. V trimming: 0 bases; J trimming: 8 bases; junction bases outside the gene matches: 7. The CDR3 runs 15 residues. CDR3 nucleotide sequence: TGCGCCAGCAGCTTGGCTGACAGGGTTTCAGAAAAACTGTTTTTT. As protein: CASSLADRVSEKLFF.

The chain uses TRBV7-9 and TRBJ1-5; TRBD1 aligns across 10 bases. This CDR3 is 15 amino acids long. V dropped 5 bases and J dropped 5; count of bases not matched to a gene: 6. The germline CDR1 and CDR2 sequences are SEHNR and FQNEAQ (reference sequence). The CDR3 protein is CASSTTGTGDQPQHF. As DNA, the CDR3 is TGTGCCAGCAGCACAACCGGGACAGGGGATCAGCCCCAGCATTTT.

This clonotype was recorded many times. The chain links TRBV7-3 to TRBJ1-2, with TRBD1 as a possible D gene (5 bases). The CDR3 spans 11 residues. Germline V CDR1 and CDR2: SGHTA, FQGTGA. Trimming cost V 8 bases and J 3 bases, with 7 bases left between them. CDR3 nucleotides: TGTGCCAGCGGACACGACTATGGCTACACCTTC. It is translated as CASGHDYGYTF.

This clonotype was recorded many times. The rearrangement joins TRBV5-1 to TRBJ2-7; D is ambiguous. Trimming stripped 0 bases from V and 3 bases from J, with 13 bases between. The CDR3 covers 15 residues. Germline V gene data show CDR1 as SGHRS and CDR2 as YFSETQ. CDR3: CASSLALGIGYEQYF. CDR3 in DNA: TGCGCCAGCAGCTTGGCCCTGGGAATAGGCTACGAGCAGTACTTC.

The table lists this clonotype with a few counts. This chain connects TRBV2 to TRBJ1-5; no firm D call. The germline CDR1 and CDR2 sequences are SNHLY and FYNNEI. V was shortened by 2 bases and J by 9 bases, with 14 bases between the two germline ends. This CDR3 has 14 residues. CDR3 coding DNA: TGTGCCAGCAGTGAAAATAGAGGAAATGGGCCCCAGCATTTT. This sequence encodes CASSENRGNGPQHF.

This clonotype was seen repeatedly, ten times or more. CDR3 in amino acids: CASSRDRSSYEQYF. As DNA, the CDR3 is TGTGCCAGCAGCCGGGACAGGAGCTCCTACGAGCAGTACTTC. The V call is TRBV3-1, the J call TRBJ2-7, with 8 bases that match TRBD1. V lost 4 bases, J lost 0 bases, and 2 bases stayed unmatched. The CDR3 is made up of 14 amino acids. Per germline, CDR1 LGHDT and CDR2 YNNKEL (reference sequence).

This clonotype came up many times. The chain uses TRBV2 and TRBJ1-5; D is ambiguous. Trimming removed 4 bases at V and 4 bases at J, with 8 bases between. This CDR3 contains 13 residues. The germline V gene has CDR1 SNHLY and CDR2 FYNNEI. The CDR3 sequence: CASSVRGNQPQHF. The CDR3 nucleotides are TGTGCCAGCAGTGTTAGAGGGAATCAGCCCCAGCATTTT.

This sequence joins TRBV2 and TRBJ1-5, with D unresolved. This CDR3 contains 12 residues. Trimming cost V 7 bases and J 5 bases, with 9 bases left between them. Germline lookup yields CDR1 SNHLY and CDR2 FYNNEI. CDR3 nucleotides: TGTGCCAGCAAAGGGTTCGATCAGCCCCAGCATTTT. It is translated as CASKGFDQPQHF.

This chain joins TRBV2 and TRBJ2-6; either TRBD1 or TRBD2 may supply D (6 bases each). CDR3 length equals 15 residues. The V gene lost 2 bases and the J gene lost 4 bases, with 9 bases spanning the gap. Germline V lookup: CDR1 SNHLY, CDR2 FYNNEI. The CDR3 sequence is CASSEWGAGANVLTF. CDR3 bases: TGTGCCAGCAGTGAATGGGGGGCCGGGGCCAACGTCCTGACTTTC.

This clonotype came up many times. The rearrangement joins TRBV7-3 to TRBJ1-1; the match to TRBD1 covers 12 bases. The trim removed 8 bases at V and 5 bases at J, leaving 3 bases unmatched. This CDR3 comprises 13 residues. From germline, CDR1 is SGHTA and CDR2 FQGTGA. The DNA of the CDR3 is TGTGCCAGCGGGACAGGGGGCGGAACTGAAGCTTTCTTT. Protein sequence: CASGTGGGTEAFF.

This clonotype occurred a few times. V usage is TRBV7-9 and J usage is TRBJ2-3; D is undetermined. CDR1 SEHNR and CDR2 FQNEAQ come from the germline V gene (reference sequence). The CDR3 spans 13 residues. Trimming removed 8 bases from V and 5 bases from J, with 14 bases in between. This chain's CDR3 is CASRLPLVDTQYF. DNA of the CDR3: TGTGCCAGCCGCCTACCCTTAGTAGATACGCAGTATTTT.

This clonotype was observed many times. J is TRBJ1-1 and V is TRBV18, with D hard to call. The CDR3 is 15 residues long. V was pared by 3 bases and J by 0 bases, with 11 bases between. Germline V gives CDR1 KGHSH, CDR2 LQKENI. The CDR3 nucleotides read TGTGCCAGCTCACCCTCCGCAAATATGAACACTGAAGCTTTCTTT. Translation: CASSPSANMNTEAFF.

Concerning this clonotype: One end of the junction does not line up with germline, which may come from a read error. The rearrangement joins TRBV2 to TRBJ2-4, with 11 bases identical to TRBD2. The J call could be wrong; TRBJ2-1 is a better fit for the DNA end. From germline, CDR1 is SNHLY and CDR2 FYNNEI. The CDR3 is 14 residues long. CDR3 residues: CASSRTSGPNEQFF. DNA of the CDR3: TGCGCCAGCAGCAGGACTAGCGGGCCGAATGAGCAGTTCTTC.

CDR3 protein: CASSALETGSQETQYF. CDR3 nucleotide sequence: TGTGCCAGCAGCGCCCTAGAAACAGGATCCCAAGAGACCCAGTACTTC. V is TRBV9 and J is TRBJ2-5; tentatively, D is TRBD1 (5 bases). The CDR3 sequence is 16 residues long. With 3 bases removed from V and 1 base from J, the gap between germline ends came to 16 bases. Germline V gene data show CDR1 as SGDLS and CDR2 as YYNGEE.

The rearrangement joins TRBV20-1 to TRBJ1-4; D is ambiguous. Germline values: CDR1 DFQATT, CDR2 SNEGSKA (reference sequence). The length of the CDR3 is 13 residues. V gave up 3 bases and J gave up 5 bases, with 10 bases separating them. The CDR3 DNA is TGCAGTGCTAGGGCCGGGATGAATGAAAAACTGTTTTTT. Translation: CSARAGMNEKLFF.

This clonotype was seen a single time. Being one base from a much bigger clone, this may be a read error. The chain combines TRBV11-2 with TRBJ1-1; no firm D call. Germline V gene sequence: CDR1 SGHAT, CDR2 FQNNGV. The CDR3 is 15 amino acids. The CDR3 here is CASSLEGSKNTEALF. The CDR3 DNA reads TGTGCCAGCAGCTTGGAAGGGTCTAAAAACACTGAAGCTCTCTTT.

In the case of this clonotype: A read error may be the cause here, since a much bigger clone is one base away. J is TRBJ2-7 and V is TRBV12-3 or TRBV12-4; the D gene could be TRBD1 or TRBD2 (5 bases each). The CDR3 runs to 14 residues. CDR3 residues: CASSLRGVGYEQHF. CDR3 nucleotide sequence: TGTGCCAGCAGTTTGAGGGGTGTTGGGTACGAGCAGCACTTC.

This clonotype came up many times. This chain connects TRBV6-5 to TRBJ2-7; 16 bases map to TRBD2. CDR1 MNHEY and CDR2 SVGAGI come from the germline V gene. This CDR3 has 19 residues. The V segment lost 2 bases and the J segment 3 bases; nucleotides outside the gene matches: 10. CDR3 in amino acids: CASSYQTGTSGRARYEQYF. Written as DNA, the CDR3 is TGTGCCAGCAGTTACCAGACCGGGACTAGCGGGAGGGCGCGCTACGAGCAGTACTTC.

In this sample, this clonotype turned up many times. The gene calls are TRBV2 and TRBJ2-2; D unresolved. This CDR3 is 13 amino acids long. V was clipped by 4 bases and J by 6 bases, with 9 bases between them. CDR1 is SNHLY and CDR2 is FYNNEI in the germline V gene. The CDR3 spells CASSGEAAGELFF. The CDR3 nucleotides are TGTGCCAGCAGTGGTGAGGCCGCCGGGGAGCTGTTTTTT.

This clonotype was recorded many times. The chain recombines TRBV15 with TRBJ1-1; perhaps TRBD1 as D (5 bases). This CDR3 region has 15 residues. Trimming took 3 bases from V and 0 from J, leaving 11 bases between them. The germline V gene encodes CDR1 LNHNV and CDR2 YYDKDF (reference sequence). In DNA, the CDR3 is TGTGCCACCAGCAGGGAACAGACAGTGAACACTGAAGCTTTCTTT. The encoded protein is CATSREQTVNTEAFF.

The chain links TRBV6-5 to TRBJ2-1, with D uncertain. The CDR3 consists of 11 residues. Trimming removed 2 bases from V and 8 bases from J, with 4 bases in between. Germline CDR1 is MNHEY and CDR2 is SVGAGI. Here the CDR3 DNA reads TGTGCCAGCAGTTACGAACATGAGCAGTTCTTC. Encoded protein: CASSYEHEQFF.

CDR3 sequence (DNA): TGTGCCAGCAGCTTCCCGACTAGCGGGAGGAGCAATGAGCAGTTCTTC. This gives the protein CASSFPTSGRSNEQFF. The chain recombines TRBV13 with TRBJ2-1, with 13 bases lining up with TRBD2. Germline V CDR1 and CDR2: PRHDT, FYEKMQ (reference sequence). The CDR3 is 16 residues long. V lost 3 bases to trimming and J lost 6 bases; unmatched junction nucleotides: 5.

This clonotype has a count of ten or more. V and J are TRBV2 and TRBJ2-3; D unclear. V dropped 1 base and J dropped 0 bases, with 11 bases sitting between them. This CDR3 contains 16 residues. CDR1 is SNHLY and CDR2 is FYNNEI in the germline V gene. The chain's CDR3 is CASSEGWLASTDTQYF. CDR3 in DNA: TGTGCCAGCAGTGAAGGGTGGCTGGCTAGCACAGATACGCAGTATTTT.

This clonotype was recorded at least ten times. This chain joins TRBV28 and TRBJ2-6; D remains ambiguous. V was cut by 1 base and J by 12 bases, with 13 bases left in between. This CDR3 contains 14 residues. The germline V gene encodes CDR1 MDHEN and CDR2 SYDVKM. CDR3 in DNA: TGTGCCAGCAGTTTATATTCGACGGTGTCCGTCCTGACTTTC. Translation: CASSLYSTVSVLTF.

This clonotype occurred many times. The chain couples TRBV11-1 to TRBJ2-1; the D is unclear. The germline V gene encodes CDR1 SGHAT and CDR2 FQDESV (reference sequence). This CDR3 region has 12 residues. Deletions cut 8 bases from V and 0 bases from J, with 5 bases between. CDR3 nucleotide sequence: TGTGCCAGCTCCCCCTCCTACAATGAGCAGTTCTTC. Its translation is CASSPSYNEQFF. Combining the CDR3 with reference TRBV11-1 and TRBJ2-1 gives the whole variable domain EAEVAQSPRYKITEKSQAVAFWCDPISGHATLYWYRQILGQGPELLVQFQDESVVDDSQLPKDRFSAERLKGVDSTLKIQPAELGDSAMYLCASSPSYNEQFFGPGTRLTVL.